This note documents a single TCR beta chain sequence. This sample stems from a study of blood T cell repertoires in COVID-19. Study-level information: The origin of the acute and convalescent COVID-19 samples was the United States, Italy and Spain.

In the original analysis: Reference gene primer amplification in the assay estimated nucleated cell counts. Measured with immunoSEQ multiplex PCR; TCRdb has only the in-frame clones, and not every one. That table furnishes V, J and clone size, whereas the DNA furnished D and trimming. Of 25,000 to 35,000 clones listed, about 85% are singletons. The sample consisted of peripheral blood. The sequence derives from a human donor in a cohort sampled during active COVID-19.

The CDR3 region is CATGVGTNYGYTF. The CDR3 DNA reads as TGTGCCACCGGGGTGGGGACTAACTATGGCTACACCTTC. The chain is built from TRBV6-5 and TRBJ1-2; D ambiguous. This CDR3 has 13 residues. The V and J ends lost 10 bases and 0 bases respectively, with 12 bases between them. CDR1 is MNHEY, CDR2 SVGAGI, per germline.